The rows below give T cell receptor beta chains drawn from one sample of a study of cytomegalovirus exposure and HLA in healthy donors. The assay was immunoSEQ multiplex PCR, and TCRdb's table has in-frame clones only and misses some. Of around 210,000 clones detected, about 88% appear once; the ten largest clones hold around 0.22%. The sample comprised PBMCs. These receptors were obtained from a girl aged 2 to 10 in good health and CMV-seronegative. The CDR3 runs from the conserved cysteine through the conserved F or W. D genes are given only for firm matches. Expanded clones get a size class; other rows say once, few or many, or leave the size out.

CASSYSNENTAQHF	TGTGCCAGCAGTTACTCGAATGAGAATACGGCCCAGCATTTT	-	-	TRBV6-6	TRBJ1-5
CASSITSGGRYEQYF	TGTGCCAGTAGTATTACTAGCGGGGGTAGATACGAGCAGTACTTC	TRBD2	-	TRBV19	TRBJ2-7
CASSYIAGGYNEQFF	TGTGCCAGCAGCTATATAGCGGGGGGGTACAATGAGCAGTTCTTC	-	-	TRBV12-1	TRBJ2-1
CASSLSGVAGGNEQFF	TGTGCCAGCAGTTTATCCGGAGTAGCGGGAGGCAATGAGCAGTTCTTC	TRBD2	-	TRBV27	TRBJ2-1
CASSPQFRDRGNQPQHF	TGTGCCAGTAGTCCCCAGTTTAGGGACAGGGGCAATCAGCCCCAGCATTTT	TRBD1	-	TRBV19	TRBJ1-5
CASSSPGQGASDTQYF	TGTGCCAGCAGTTCACCGGGACAGGGGGCTTCAGATACGCAGTATTTT	TRBD1	-	TRBV28	TRBJ2-3
CASRGLSGRVGNEQFF	TGTGCCAGCAGGGGTCTAAGCGGGAGGGTGGGGAATGAGCAGTTCTTC	TRBD2	-	TRBV6-6	TRBJ2-1
CASPGGPLDESYTF	TGTGCCAGCCCGGGGGGCCCTCTTGATGAGAGCTACACCTTC	-	-	TRBV2	TRBJ1-2
CAISGPGHNQPQHF	TGTGCCATCAGCGGACCGGGACACAATCAGCCCCAGCATTTT	-	-	TRBV10-3	TRBJ1-5
CASSLAGLAGRTQYF	TGTGCCAGCAGCTTGGCGGGACTAGCGGGACGAACGCAGTATTTT	TRBD2	-	TRBV5-6	TRBJ2-3
CASSQESEQFF	TGTGCCAGCAGCCAAGAGAGTGAGCAGTTCTTC	-	-	TRBV14	TRBJ2-1
CASIRQVNTEAFF	TGTGCCAGCATCAGGCAGGTGAACACTGAAGCTTTCTTT	-	-	TRBV6-1	TRBJ1-1
CASSVGTGAREKLFF	TGTGCCAGTAGTGTCGGGACAGGGGCGCGTGAAAAACTGTTTTTT	TRBD1	-	TRBV19	TRBJ1-4
CASSPTSGATRETQYF	TGTGCCAGCAGCCCGACTAGCGGAGCCACCAGGGAGACCCAGTACTTC	TRBD2	-	TRBV11-2	TRBJ2-5
CASSRGGPTDTQYF	TGCGCCAGCAGCCGCGGGGGTCCTACAGATACGCAGTATTTT	TRBD2	-	TRBV4-1	TRBJ2-3
CATPDEQYF	TGTGCCACCCCCGACGAGCAGTACTTC	-	-	TRBV7-3	TRBJ2-7
CASSEGGPAGGELFF	TGTGCCAGCAGTGAAGGGGGACCGGCGGGGGGGGAGCTGTTTTTT	-	-	TRBV2	TRBJ2-2
CASSEFITETFYEQYF	TGTGCCAGCAGTGAATTTATAACAGAAACCTTCTACGAGCAGTACTTC	-	few	TRBV25-1	TRBJ2-7